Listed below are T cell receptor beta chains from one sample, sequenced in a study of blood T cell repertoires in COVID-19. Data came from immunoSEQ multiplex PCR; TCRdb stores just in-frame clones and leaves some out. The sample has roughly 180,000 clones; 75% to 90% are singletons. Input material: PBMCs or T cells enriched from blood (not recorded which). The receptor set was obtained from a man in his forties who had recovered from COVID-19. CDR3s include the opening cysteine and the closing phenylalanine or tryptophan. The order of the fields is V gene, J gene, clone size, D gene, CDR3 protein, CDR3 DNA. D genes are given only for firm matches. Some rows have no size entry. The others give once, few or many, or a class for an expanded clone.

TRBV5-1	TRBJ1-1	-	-	CASSSQSVMNTEAFF	TGCGCCAGCAGCTCCCAGTCAGTCATGAACACTGAAGCTTTCTTT
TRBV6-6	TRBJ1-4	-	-	CASSAGTTNEKLFF	TGTGCCAGCAGTGCCGGGACAACTAATGAAAAACTGTTTTTT
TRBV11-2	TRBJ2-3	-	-	CASSLSFASNTQYF	TGTGCCAGCAGCTTGTCCTTCGCGTCGAATACGCAGTATTTT
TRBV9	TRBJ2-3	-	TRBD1	CASSALDRGRTDTQYF	TGTGCCAGCAGCGCCCTGGACAGGGGGCGGACAGATACGCAGTATTTT
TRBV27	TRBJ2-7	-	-	CASSLYQESYEQYF	TGTGCCAGCAGTTTATATCAGGAATCCTACGAGCAGTACTTC
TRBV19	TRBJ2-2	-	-	CASSPRTSNTGELFF	TGTGCCAGTAGCCCTCGCACTTCGAACACCGGGGAGCTGTTTTTT
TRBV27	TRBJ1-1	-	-	CASSFWGGGMNTEAFF	TGTGCCAGCAGTTTTTGGGGGGGCGGGATGAACACTGAAGCTTTCTTT
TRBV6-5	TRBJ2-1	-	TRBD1	CASSYLDRDSFNEQFF	TGTGCCAGCAGTTATTTGGACAGGGATTCTTTTAATGAGCAGTTCTTC
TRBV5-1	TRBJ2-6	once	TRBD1	CASSSDRDRGPGANVLTF	TGCGCCAGCAGCTCGGACCGGGACAGGGGACCTGGGGCCAACGTCCTGACTTTC
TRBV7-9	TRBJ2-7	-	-	CASSRRLGQSTYEQYF	TGTGCCAGCAGTCGAAGACTTGGCCAATCCACCTACGAGCAGTACTTC
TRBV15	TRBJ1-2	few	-	CATSRDGASGGYTF	TGTGCCACCAGCAGAGATGGGGCGTCCGGCGGCTACACCTTC
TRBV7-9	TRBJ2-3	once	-	CASSPLSDTQYF	TGTGCCAGCAGCCCACTATCTGATACGCAGTATTTT
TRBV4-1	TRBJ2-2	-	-	CASSRLRPNTGELFF	TGCGCCAGCAGCCGACTACGCCCGAACACCGGGGAGCTGTTTTTT
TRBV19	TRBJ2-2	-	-	CASSTGTGELFF	TGTGCCAGTAGTACAGGGACCGGGGAGCTGTTTTTT
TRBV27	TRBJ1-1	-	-	CASSPYTGYTEAFF	TGTGCCAGCAGTCCCTATACAGGGTACACTGAAGCTTTCTTT
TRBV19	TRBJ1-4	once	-	CASSQQGHRRLFF	TGTGCCAGTAGTCAGCAGGGCCACCGGCGACTGTTTTTT
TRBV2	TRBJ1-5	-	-	CASSLLSGAGNQPQHF	TGTGCCAGCAGTCTACTAAGCGGGGCGGGCAATCAGCCCCAGCATTTT
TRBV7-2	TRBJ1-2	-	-	CASSLGGLDGYTF	TGTGCCAGCAGCTTAGGGGGGCTAGATGGCTACACCTTC
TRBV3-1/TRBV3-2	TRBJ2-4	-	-	CASSRYSQGRKNIQYF	TGTGCCAGCAGCCGATATTCACAGGGCCGCAAAAACATTCAGTACTTC
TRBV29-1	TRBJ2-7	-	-	CSVESGTYEQYF	TGCAGCGTTGAATCAGGGACCTACGAGCAGTACTTC
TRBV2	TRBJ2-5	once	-	CASSYNLAVTQETQYF	TGTGCCAGCAGTTATAATTTAGCTGTAACTCAAGAGACCCAGTACTTC
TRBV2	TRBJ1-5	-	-	CASQRGTANQPQHF	TGTGCCAGCCAAAGGGGAACGGCGAATCAGCCCCAGCATTTT
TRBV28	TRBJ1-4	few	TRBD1	CASSLDRVDEKLFF	TGTGCCAGCAGTCTTGACAGGGTAGATGAAAAACTGTTTTTT
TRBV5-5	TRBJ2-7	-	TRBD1	CASSPGQGLPYEQYF	TGTGCCAGCAGCCCGGGACAGGGGCTACCCTACGAGCAGTACTTC
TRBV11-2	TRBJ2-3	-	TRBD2	CASSLVASGSTDTQYF	TGTGCCAGCAGCTTAGTCGCTAGCGGGAGCACAGATACGCAGTATTTT
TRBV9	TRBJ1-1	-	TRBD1	CASSVSTGGMNTEAFF	TGTGCCAGCAGCGTATCGACAGGGGGGATGAACACTGAAGCTTTCTTT
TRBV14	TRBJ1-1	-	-	CASSLRDTEAFF	TGTGCCAGCAGCCTCAGGGACACTGAAGCTTTCTTT
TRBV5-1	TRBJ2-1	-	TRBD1	CASSLGQGAGYNEQFF	TGCGCCAGCAGCTTGGGTCAGGGGGCAGGGTACAATGAGCAGTTCTTC
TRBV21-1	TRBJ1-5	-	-	CASAGDATRSNQPQHF	TGTGCCAGCGCGGGGGACGCGACAAGAAGCAATCAGCCCCAGCATTTT
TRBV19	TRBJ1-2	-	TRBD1	CAISTGGLGYTF	TGTGCCATTTCGACAGGGGGACTTGGCTACACCTTC
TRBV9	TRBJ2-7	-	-	CASSVAPGADYEQYF	TGTGCCAGCAGCGTAGCCCCAGGGGCCGACTACGAGCAGTACTTC
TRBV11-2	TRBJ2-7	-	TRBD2	CASSPRASGKHYEQYF	TGTGCCAGCAGCCCCCGCGCTAGCGGGAAACACTACGAGCAGTACTTC
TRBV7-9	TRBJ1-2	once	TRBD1	CASSSSGQGLTFGYTF	TGTGCCAGCAGCTCCTCCGGACAGGGACTAACCTTTGGCTACACCTTC
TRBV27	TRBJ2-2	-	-	CASTDRTTGELFF	TGTGCCAGCACGGACAGAACTACCGGGGAGCTGTTTTTT
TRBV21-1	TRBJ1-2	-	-	CASTRDRIYGYTF	TGTGCCAGCACCCGGGACAGGATCTATGGCTACACCTTC